This TCR beta chain appears in the sequencing data of a study of T-cell memory formation after mild COVID-19. Study context: TCR clusters mostly belonged to single donors. The study's findings and limits: In second-wave clones peaking day 37, SARS-CoV-2 specificity remained unconfirmed. Contracting clones localized mainly to CM and EM when CD4+ and mainly to EMRA when CD8+. A balance of CD4 and CD8 characterized clones contracting day 15 to 85, whereas later expanders leaned CD4+.

V lost 4 bases and J lost 4; bases outside the gene matches: 6. The CDR3 sequence is 15 residues long. Per the germline V gene, CDR1 is SGHVS and CDR2 is FNYEAQ. This clonotype was picked up a small number of times. Antigen: not known. Via MiXCR, TCRdb re-called the 5' RACE reads, giving one row per CDR3 protein. Of 350,000 to 500,000 distinct CDR3 sequences in the sample, about a quarter were seen once. The chain has TRBV7-6 and TRBJ2-1; TRBD1 matches 8 bases. The receptor comes from an adult woman who had mild COVID-19 (a few samples of this study predate the infection). Cell type and time point are not known. Specimen: PBMCs or a T cell subset sorted from them (not recorded which). In nucleotides, the CDR3 is TGTGCCAGCAGCTCCAGGGGGCGCGGGTACAATGAGCAGTTCTTC. It is translated as CASSSRGRGYNEQFF. Combining the CDR3 with reference TRBV7-6 and TRBJ2-1 gives the whole variable domain GAGVSQSPRYKVTKRGQDVALRCDPISGHVSLYWYRQALGQGPEFLTYFNYEAQQDKSGLPNDRFSAERPEGSISTLTIQRTEQRDSAMYRCASSSRGRGYNEQFFGPGTRLTVL.